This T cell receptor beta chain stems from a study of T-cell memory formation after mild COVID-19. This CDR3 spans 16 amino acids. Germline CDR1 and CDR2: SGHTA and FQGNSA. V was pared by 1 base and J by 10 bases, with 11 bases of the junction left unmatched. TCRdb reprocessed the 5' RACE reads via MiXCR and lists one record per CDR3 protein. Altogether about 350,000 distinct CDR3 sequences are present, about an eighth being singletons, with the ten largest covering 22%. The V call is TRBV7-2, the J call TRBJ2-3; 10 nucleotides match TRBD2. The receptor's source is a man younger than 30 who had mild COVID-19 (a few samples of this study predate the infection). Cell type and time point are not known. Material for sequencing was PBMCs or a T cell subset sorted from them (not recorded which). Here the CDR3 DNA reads TGTGCCAGCAGCTTAGACGGGCTAGCGGGGGCTGAGGCGCAGTATTTT. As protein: CASSLDGLAGAEAQYF.